The 28 T cell receptor beta chains presented below share a single source sample, sequenced in a study of vaccination and CD4 T cells after COVID-19. The assay that was used to sequence DNA from cultured CD4+ T cells was the Oncomine TCR Beta short-read assay. TCRdb called the PCR reads again in MiXCR, with one record for every CDR3 protein. The table records 15,000 to 20,000 distinct CDR3 sequences, around 59% of them present only once. Stated treatment: roughly 11-day PBMC culture with coronavirus spike peptide pools or control peptides (ViraFEST assay). These TCRs' antigens remain unknown. The sequencing used CD4+ T cells from blood, cultured in vitro, collected after SARS-CoV-2 vaccination. All receptors come from a human donor who had recovered from COVID-19.

The rearrangement joins TRBV19 to TRBJ2-1; 8 bases fit TRBD1. V was clipped by 6 bases and J by 6 bases; unmatched bases: 10. The CDR3 runs to 15 residues. The germline V gene encodes CDR1 LNHDA and CDR2 SQIVND (reference sequence). The CDR3 coding sequence is TGTGCCAGTAGCAGGGGGCCTGGGGGATCCAATGAGCAGTTCTTC. Translation: CASSRGPGGSNEQFF.

This chain joins TRBV28 and TRBJ1-1; 8 nucleotides match TRBD1. This CDR3 has 12 amino acids. The germline CDR1 and CDR2 sequences are MDHEN and SYDVKM. Trimming cost V 8 bases and J 6 bases; bases outside gene matches: 5. The CDR3 nucleotides read TGTGCCAGCGGACAGGGATGGCCTGAAGCTTTCTTT. Its translation: CASGQGWPEAFF.

This sequence joins TRBV20-1 and TRBJ1-2, with 9 bases fitting TRBD1. Germline-derived CDR1 and CDR2 are DFQATT and SNEGSKA (reference sequence). The CDR3 is 15 residues long. With V trimmed by 0 bases and J by 4 bases, 6 bases remained unmatched. CDR3 sequence reads: CSARESDRGAYGYTF. For the CDR3, the DNA is TGCAGTGCTAGAGAGTCGGACAGGGGCGCCTATGGCTACACCTTC.

V gene TRBV7-9 combines with J gene TRBJ1-1, with D perhaps TRBD1 (5 bases). Looked up from germline, CDR1 is SEHNR and CDR2 is FQNEAQ (reference sequence). With 1 base removed from V and 2 bases from J, the gap between germline ends came to 8 bases. The CDR3 extends over 14 amino acids. The CDR3: CASSLVRENTEAFF. The CDR3 nucleotides are TGTGCCAGCAGCTTAGTCAGGGAAAACACTGAAGCTTTCTTT. The variable domain in full, completed from reference TRBV7-9 and TRBJ1-1, reads DTGVSQNPRHKITKRGQNVTFRCDPISEHNRLYWYRQTLGQGPEFLTYFQNEAQLEKSRLLSDRFSAERPKGSFSTLEIQRTEQGDSAMYLCASSLVRENTEAFFGQGTRLTVV.

V gene TRBV28 combines with J gene TRBJ2-3, with 8 positions matching TRBD1. Per the germline V gene, CDR1 is MDHEN and CDR2 is SYDVKM. Unmatched junction bases numbered 8, after V lost 2 bases and J lost 1 base. The CDR3 consists of 17 residues. The DNA for the CDR3 is TGTGCCAGCAGTTTAGGGACAGGCGCCGTAGGCACAGATACGCAGTATTTT. This encodes CASSLGTGAVGTDTQYF.

This clonotype was picked up one time. The rearrangement joins TRBV20-1 to TRBJ1-1; D not certain. Germline V gene data show CDR1 as DFQATT and CDR2 as SNEGSKA (reference sequence). V was trimmed by 6 bases and J by 6 bases, leaving 11 bases between them. This CDR3 is 11 amino acids long. CDR3 sequence (DNA): TGCAGTGCGTCCGGAACGGCTGAAGCTTTCTTT. It specifies CSASGTAEAFF.

This clonotype has more than one count but fewer than ten. The gene calls are TRBV20-1 and TRBJ1-2; D is uncertain. The CDR3 consists of 15 residues. V was pared by 2 bases and J by 4 bases, with 17 bases between. CDR1 and CDR2 from the germline V gene are DFQATT and SNEGSKA (reference sequence). This chain's CDR3 is CSARPTPRSGYGYTF. CDR3 sequence (DNA): TGCAGTGCTAGACCGACCCCCCGAAGCGGCTATGGCTACACCTTC.

This clonotype was counted a few times. The chain is built from TRBV19 and TRBJ1-1; D is undetermined. CDR1 is LNHDA and CDR2 is SQIVND in the germline V gene (reference sequence). This CDR3 is 17 amino acids long. The germline V and J ends were trimmed by 6 bases and 3 bases, with 23 bases remaining between them. CDR3 region: CASRLTTLGRWDTEAFF. The DNA for the CDR3 is TGTGCCAGTAGGCTAACAACCTTAGGGCGCTGGGACACTGAAGCTTTCTTT.

The chain has TRBV6-1 and TRBJ2-7; a weak D match, TRBD1 (5 bases). With 7 bases removed from V and 3 bases from J, the gap between germline ends came to 10 bases. The length of the CDR3 is 12 residues. Germline V lookup: CDR1 MNHNS, CDR2 SASEGT. This CDR3 is CASMVRDYEQYF. DNA for the CDR3: TGTGCCAGCATGGTCAGGGACTACGAGCAGTACTTC.

In this sample, this clonotype turned up a few times. The gene calls are TRBV20-1 and TRBJ1-6; D is undetermined. Germline V lookup: CDR1 DFQATT, CDR2 SNEGSKA (reference sequence). The CDR3 has 15 amino acids. Trimming left V 3 bases short and J 0 bases short, with 9 bases between. The CDR3 sequence: CSASQASSYNSPLHF. In nucleotides, the CDR3 is TGCAGTGCTAGCCAGGCCAGCTCCTATAATTCACCCCTCCACTTT.

The chain carries TRBV7-8 and TRBJ2-1, with 10 bases aligning to TRBD2. This CDR3 is 16 amino acids long. Germline V gene sequence: CDR1 SGHVS, CDR2 FQNEAQ. V was pared by 5 bases and J by 6 bases, with 10 bases of the junction left unmatched. CDR3: CASSPAGAGGRNEQFF. The CDR3 nucleotides are TGTGCCAGCAGCCCCGCAGGAGCGGGGGGGCGCAATGAGCAGTTCTTC.

This chain uses TRBV6-1 with TRBJ2-1; TRBD1 matches 7 bases. This CDR3 comprises 13 residues. With 6 bases clipped from V and 8 bases from J, the junction kept 7 bases outside the gene matches. Per the germline V gene, CDR1 is MNHNS and CDR2 is SASEGT. This CDR3 reads CASSRGQEYEQFF. The CDR3 DNA follows: TGTGCCAGCAGCCGAGGACAGGAGTATGAGCAGTTCTTC.

CDR3 amino acids: CASSWEGIVSPLHF. Here the CDR3 DNA reads TGCGCCAGCAGCTGGGAAGGGATAGTTTCACCCCTCCACTTT. V is TRBV5-1 and J is TRBJ1-6, with no clear D. CDR1 is SGHRS, CDR2 YFSETQ, per germline. V lost 3 bases to trimming and J lost 9 bases, with 13 bases between them. The CDR3 extends over 14 amino acids. The variable domain in full, with the rest retrieved from reference TRBV5-1 and TRBJ1-6, is KAGVTQTPRYLIKTRGQQVTLSCSPISGHRSVSWYQQTPGQGLQFLFEYFSETQRNKGNFPGRFSGRQFSNSRSEMNVSTLELGDSALYLCASSWEGIVSPLHFGNGTRLTVT.

The genes are TRBV27 and TRBJ1-6; D call uncertain. V lost 8 bases and J 5 bases, leaving 16 bases between the germline ends. Germline CDR1 reads MNHEY; CDR2 reads SMNVEV (reference sequence). CDR3 length equals 15 residues. In nucleotides, the CDR3 is TGTGCCAGCGGGAGGAACCATAGGAATAATTCACCCCTCCACTTT. This sequence encodes CASGRNHRNNSPLHF.

The gene calls are TRBV7-3 and TRBJ2-3; 9 bases line up with TRBD2. The J segment lost 5 bases and the V segment lost 2 bases, leaving 5 bases of the junction unmatched. Germline CDR1 reads SGHTA; CDR2 reads FQGTGA. The CDR3 length is 15 residues. DNA for the CDR3: TGTGCCAGCAGCTTAGCGGGGGGGCCCAAAGATACGCAGTATTTT. Translating it yields CASSLAGGPKDTQYF.

The chain joins TRBV25-1 to TRBJ1-1; TRBD1 agrees at 8 bases. The CDR3 extends over 14 amino acids. The germline CDR1 and CDR2 sequences are MGHDK and SYGVNS. V lost 2 bases and J lost 5; bases outside the gene matches: 4. CDR3 bases: TGTGCCAGCAGTGAAACAGGGGGATGGACTGAAGCTTTCTTT. Its translation: CASSETGGWTEAFF.

V gene TRBV7-6 combines with J gene TRBJ2-7; a weak D match, TRBD2 (5 bases). CDR3 size: 14 residues. V was shortened by 4 bases and J by 0 bases, with 10 bases between the two germline ends. Germline V CDR1 and CDR2: SGHVS, FNYEAQ. CDR3: CASSSPGSSYEQYF. CDR3 bases: TGTGCCAGCAGCTCGCCGGGAAGCTCCTACGAGCAGTACTTC.

The V gene is TRBV12-3 or TRBV12-4, the J gene TRBJ1-1; possibly TRBD1 for D (6 bases). There are 12 residues in the CDR3. V dropped 1 base and J dropped 9 bases, with 9 bases sitting between them. The CDR3 coding sequence is TGTGCCAGCAGTTTAGGGACAGTCAAAGCTTTCTTT. Its translation is CASSLGTVKAFF.

This clonotype was seen more than once but under ten times. The V gene is TRBV19, the J gene TRBJ1-1, with D possibly TRBD1 on 6 matching bases. This CDR3 is 14 amino acids long. V lost 5 bases and J 0 bases, leaving 10 bases between the germline ends. From germline, CDR1 is LNHDA and CDR2 SQIVND (reference sequence). CDR3 bases: TGTGCCAGTAGTCCCACAGGGATGAACACTGAAGCTTTCTTT. Its protein product is CASSPTGMNTEAFF.

The V gene is TRBV3-1, the J gene TRBJ2-3, with 8 positions matching TRBD2. J was trimmed by 5 bases and V by 2 bases; bases with no gene match: 6. Germline-derived CDR1 and CDR2 are LGHDT and YNNKEL (reference sequence). This CDR3 spans 15 amino acids. The CDR3 coding sequence is TGTGCCAGCAGCCAATTACTAGCGGCGTTAGATACGCAGTATTTT. It encodes CASSQLLAALDTQYF.

This clonotype was counted a few times. The CDR3 sequence is CASSLAGGPLHF. In DNA, the CDR3 is TGTGCCAGCAGCTTAGCGGGGGGACCCCTCCACTTT. This chain links TRBV7-9 with TRBJ1-6, with a tentative D call TRBD1 (5 bases). Trimming removed 0 bases from V and 12 bases from J, with 6 bases in between. CDR3 length: 12 amino acids. The germline CDR1 and CDR2 sequences are SEHNR and FQNEAQ (reference sequence).

This CDR3 is CASEGLVNEQYF. CDR3 coding DNA: TGTGCCAGCGAGGGGCTAGTGAACGAGCAGTACTTC. The chain is built from TRBV28 and TRBJ2-7; perhaps D is TRBD1 or TRBD2 (5 bases each). V lost 8 bases and J lost 5, with 13 bases in between. CDR3 length equals 12 residues. Germline CDR1 and CDR2: MDHEN and SYDVKM.

The chain links TRBV29-1 to TRBJ2-1, with a possible D match to TRBD2 (5 bases). The V and J ends lost 0 bases and 0 bases respectively, with 18 bases between them. Germline values: CDR1 SQVTM, CDR2 ANQGSEA. The CDR3 is made up of 18 amino acids. CDR3 in amino acids: CSVEDRVGGRYSYNEQFF. The CDR3 region has the DNA TGCAGCGTTGAAGATCGGGTGGGCGGGCGCTACTCCTACAATGAGCAGTTCTTC.

The chain uses TRBV6-2 or TRBV6-3 and TRBJ1-1, with D uncertain. Trimming pared 3 bases from V and 8 bases from J, leaving 10 bases between. This CDR3 region has 12 residues. Germline V gene data show CDR1 as MNHEY and CDR2 as SVGEGT. The CDR3 is CASSYQEREAFF. The CDR3 DNA reads as TGTGCCAGCAGTTATCAGGAGCGCGAAGCTTTCTTT.

The chain uses TRBV7-9 and TRBJ1-6; D gene ambiguous. Trimming stripped 6 bases from V and 12 bases from J, with 12 bases between. CDR3 length equals 12 residues. Germline V gene sequence: CDR1 SEHNR, CDR2 FQNEAQ (reference sequence). The CDR3 nucleotides read TGTGCCAGCAGGACCGGGGTGGGACCCCTCCACTTT. Protein: CASRTGVGPLHF.

This clonotype occurred a few times. J is TRBJ2-7 and V is TRBV20-1, with 10 bases that match TRBD2. The CDR3 runs to 13 residues. The germline CDR1 and CDR2 sequences are DFQATT and SNEGSKA (reference sequence). J gave up 2 bases and V 5 bases, and 3 bases lay outside the gene matches. In nucleotides, the CDR3 is TGCAGTGCTTCAGGACTAGCGGCCTACGAGCAGTACTTC. It specifies CSASGLAAYEQYF.

This clonotype appeared a few times. The chain couples TRBV11-2 to TRBJ1-2; perhaps TRBD1 as D (5 bases). The CDR3 is 14 amino acids. The germline gives CDR1 SGHAT, CDR2 FQNNGV. Trimming shortened V by 0 bases and J by 8 bases, and 13 bases separated the two germline ends. CDR3 sequence (DNA): TGTGCCAGCAGCTTAGAAGGAGGGGAGAAGGGCTACACCTTC. Translating gives CASSLEGGEKGYTF.

The chain is built from TRBV20-1 and TRBJ2-6; D is ambiguous. V lost 2 bases and J lost 1, with 12 bases in between. This CDR3 spans 16 amino acids. Germline V lookup: CDR1 DFQATT, CDR2 SNEGSKA (reference sequence). This CDR3 is CSARPYSKSGANVLTF. The CDR3 nucleotides are TGCAGTGCTAGACCTTATTCCAAGTCTGGGGCCAACGTCCTGACTTTC.